The 3 T cell receptor beta chains listed next were all sequenced from one sample in a study of blood T cells in healthy people across ages. The authors ran a second PCR of 7 to 11 cycles using a sample-barcoded 5' primer and a J-beta primer mix. TCRdb processed the 5' RACE reads anew with MiXCR; each CDR3 protein has one entry. Here the sample spans hundreds of thousands of distinct CDR3 sequences, under 65% being singletons. The sequenced sample was blood. The receptors stem from an elderly woman in good health.

This clonotype was seen many times. V and J are TRBV12-3 or TRBV12-4 and TRBJ1-6; no definite D call. CDR3 size: 13 residues. V was clipped by 4 bases and J by 10 bases, with 11 bases between them. The CDR3 nucleotides are TGTGCCAGCAGTTCAGAGCCTTTGTCACCCCTCCACTTT. Its protein is CASSSEPLSPLHF.

Many counts were recorded for this clonotype. The rearrangement uses TRBV7-2 and TRBJ2-1; TRBD1 matches at 7 bases. The ends lost 0 bases at V and 9 bases at J; junction bases unmatched: 8. Germline V gives CDR1 SGHTA, CDR2 FQGNSA. CDR3 length: 15 amino acids. DNA of the CDR3: TGTGCCAGCAGCTTAGCGCTGACAGGGACCCTTGAGCAGTTCTTC. Encoded protein: CASSLALTGTLEQFF.

The gene calls are TRBV7-2 and TRBJ2-1; D might be TRBD2 (6 bases). In germline, CDR1 is SGHTA, CDR2 FQGNSA. V lost 1 base, J lost 6 bases, and 19 bases lay in between. This CDR3 is built from 17 residues. The CDR3 bases are TGTGCCAGCAGCTTAGAGTTTACACTAGCCGGACTCAATGAGCAGTTCTTC. Residues: CASSLEFTLAGLNEQFF.